This T cell receptor (beta chain) was observed in a study of blood T cell repertoires in COVID-19. Study-level background: Spain, Italy and the United States supplied samples that represented acute and convalescent COVID-19.

Germline V gene data show CDR1 as SGDLS and CDR2 as YYNGEE. The J segment lost 4 bases and the V segment lost 6 bases, leaving 8 bases of the junction unmatched. The CDR3 is 14 residues long. Only in-frame clones appear in the TCRdb table, and some are missing; sequencing was by immunoSEQ multiplex PCR. In the table there are about 180,000 clones, 70% to 85% of which are singletons. Material: PBMCs or T cells enriched from blood (not recorded which). The origin of this receptor is a woman aged 45-60 years who had recovered from COVID-19. The chain employs TRBV9 and TRBJ2-3, with 7 bases aligning to TRBD2. The CDR3 DNA follows: TGTGCCAGCAACCTCGGGGGGAGCTCAGATACGCAGTATTTT. Protein product: CASNLGGSSDTQYF.